This TCR beta chain originates from a study of blood T cells in healthy people across ages. Points from the study as a whole: The donors' CMV status was not determined, possibly confounding changes in expanded clonotypes. Long-lived donors carried more naive CD4+ cells and greater diversity than aged donors.

Alongside a J-beta primer mix, a sample-barcoded 5' primer served in a second PCR lasting about 7 to 11 cycles. Each TCR beta cDNA got a 12-nucleotide random molecular identifier. TCRdb reanalysed the 5' RACE reads using MiXCR and keeps one entry per CDR3 protein. Of 1.4 million to 1.5 million distinct CDR3 sequences in the sample, 42% are singletons; the top ten hold roughly 7.9%. Germline values: CDR1 SGHTA, CDR2 FQGNSA. Trimming stripped 1 base from V and 10 bases from J, with 17 bases between. CDR3 size: 14 residues. The sample holds a few counts of this clonotype. Its antigen is not known. The chain carries TRBV7-2 and TRBJ2-7; D is possibly TRBD2 (5 bases). The TCR was taken from a woman between 18 and 29 years old in good health. Sequenced sample: blood. The CDR3 region is CASSLGEITPSQYF. In nucleotides, the CDR3 is TGTGCCAGCAGCTTAGGGGAGATCACCCCAAGCCAGTACTTC.